A selection of T cell receptor beta chains follows, all from one sample in a study of blood T cell repertoires in COVID-19. The protocol was immunoSEQ multiplex PCR, while the TCRdb copy is restricted to in-frame clones and leaves out a portion. Of roughly 120,000 clones detected, around 85% appear once; the ten largest clones hold roughly 3%. The sequencing input was peripheral blood. The receptors were sampled from a woman older than 75 with COVID-19, enrolled during active disease. Both conserved end residues are part of each CDR3. Each record gives: J gene, V gene, clone size, D gene, CDR3 DNA, CDR3 protein. A D gene is named only where the DNA matches it firmly. Rows give clone size only sometimes, using once, few, many, or a class for an expanded clone.

TRBJ1-1 TRBV29-1 NA NA TGCAGCGTTGGACCAGGGAACACTGAAGCTTTCTTT CSVGPGNTEAFF
TRBJ1-2 TRBV7-9 NA TRBD1 TGTGCCAGCAGCCCCCCCAGGGGGAGAAGAACCTTC CASSPPRGRRTF
TRBJ2-4 TRBV28 NA TRBD1 TGTGCCAGCTCCCGGACAGGCCAAAATAAAAACATTCAGTACTTC CASSRTGQNKNIQYF
TRBJ2-3 TRBV19 NA TRBD2 TGTGCCAGTAGTATAGTGAGCGGGGGCACAGATACGCAGTATTTT CASSIVSGGTDTQYF
TRBJ1-6 TRBV2 NA NA TGTGCCAGCCCCGTGAGAGGGAAACATTCACCCCTCCACTTT CASPVRGKHSPLHF
TRBJ2-5 TRBV7-2 once TRBD2 TGTGCCAGCAGCTTTTTCGTCTGGCTAGCGGGAGATACAGGGGAGACCCAGTACTTC CASSFFVWLAGDTGETQYF
TRBJ1-6 TRBV28 NA NA TGTGCCAGCAGTTCGGGAGTCACCCATTCACCCCTCCACTTT CASSSGVTHSPLHF
TRBJ2-7 TRBV6-6 NA TRBD2 TGTGCCAGCAGTTACTTAGTAGCGGGATCCTACGAGCAGTACTTC CASSYLVAGSYEQYF
TRBJ2-1 TRBV19 NA NA TGTGCCAGTAGCCCCCGTCGGGTGTCGGTATTCAATGAGCAGTTCTTC CASSPRRVSVFNEQFF
TRBJ1-5 TRBV27 NA NA TGTGCCAGCGGAATCCCGGGGGTGAGCAATCAGCCCCAGCATTTT CASGIPGVSNQPQHF
TRBJ1-5 TRBV28 NA NA TGTGCCAGCAGCTCCCCTCAGCCCCAGCATTTT CASSSPQPQHF
TRBJ2-7 TRBV6-5 NA NA TGTGCCAGCAGTTACTCCCCGGAGGGCCCCTCCGAGCAGTACTTC CASSYSPEGPSEQYF
TRBJ1-2 TRBV28 NA TRBD1 TGTGCCAGCGACTGGGACAGGGAAGGTGGCTACACCTTC CASDWDREGGYTF
TRBJ2-1 TRBV14 NA TRBD2 TGTGCCAGCAGCCAGACTAGCGGAAGCTCCTACAATGAGCAGTTCTTC CASSQTSGSSYNEQFF
TRBJ1-4 TRBV11-2 NA TRBD1 TGTGCCAGCAGAAGACAGGGGAGCCGGGAAAAACTGTTTTTT CASRRQGSREKLFF
TRBJ2-3 TRBV21-1 NA NA TGTTCGCGGGGCCGGCGGGCCACAGATACGCAGTATTTT CSRGRRATDTQYF
TRBJ2-7 TRBV11-2 NA TRBD1 TGTGCCAGCAGCTTGATGACAGGGAGCTCCTACGAGCAGTACTTC CASSLMTGSSYEQYF
TRBJ1-6 TRBV6-2/TRBV6-3 NA NA TGTGCCAGCAGCCCGGGACTAACCCTCCACTTT CASSPGLTLHF
TRBJ2-6 TRBV5-5 few NA TGTGCCAGCAGCTTACAGGGTTCTGGGGCCAACGTCCTGACTTTC CASSLQGSGANVLTF
TRBJ2-1 TRBV7-2 NA NA TGTGCCAGCAGACTGGACTTAAGCTCCTACAATGAGCAGTTCTTC CASRLDLSSYNEQFF
TRBJ2-2 TRBV18 NA NA TGTGCCAGCTCACCTGCGGGACAGCGGAACACCGGGGAGCTGTTTTTT CASSPAGQRNTGELFF
TRBJ2-3 TRBV24-1 NA TRBD2 TGTGCCACCAGTGACAGACTAGCGGGAGTTATTAATACGCAGTATTTT CATSDRLAGVINTQYF
TRBJ1-3 TRBV2 NA NA TGTGCCAGCAGTCTGGGGACAACCGGAAACACCATATATTTT CASSLGTTGNTIYF
TRBJ1-6 TRBV14 NA NA TGTGCCAGCAGCCAAGATTCGGGGTATAATTCACCCCTCCACTTT CASSQDSGYNSPLHF
TRBJ2-7 TRBV27 NA NA TGTGCCAGCAGGTCTACCTGGCGGGGCTCCTACGAGCAGTACTTC CASRSTWRGSYEQYF
TRBJ2-1 TRBV24-1 NA NA TGTGCCACTAGCACCAGGGGTGAGCAGTTCTTC CATSTRGEQFF
TRBJ1-5 TRBV7-2 NA TRBD1 TGTGCCAGCAGCCCTGGGACAGGGGTTGGGCCTGCCCAGCCCCAGCATTTT CASSPGTGVGPAQPQHF
TRBJ2-5 TRBV7-6 NA TRBD1 TGTGCCAGCAGCTTCCGACAGGGTATTACCCAAGAGACCCAGTACTTC CASSFRQGITQETQYF
TRBJ1-2 TRBV28 NA NA TGTGCCAGCAGTTTATCCAACCCTCTCGCCGGTGGCTACACCTTC CASSLSNPLAGGYTF
TRBJ2-3 TRBV6-6 NA NA TGTGCCAGCGGCAGGACTAGCACAGATACGCAGTATTTT CASGRTSTDTQYF
TRBJ2-1 TRBV9 NA NA TGTGCCAGCAGCGTAGCTTTGGAGTCCTACAATGAGCAGTTCTTC CASSVALESYNEQFF
TRBJ2-5 TRBV7-8 NA NA TGTGCCAGCAGCTTACAGGGGCATCCAGAGACCCAGTACTTC CASSLQGHPETQYF
TRBJ1-4 TRBV29-1 NA NA TGCAGCGTCAGATTTACCAATGAAAAACTGTTTTTT CSVRFTNEKLFF
TRBJ2-1 TRBV7-3 NA TRBD2 TGTGCCAGCAGCGGGACTAGCGGGAGTGAGCAGTTCTTC CASSGTSGSEQFF
TRBJ1-1 TRBV5-1 NA NA TGCGCCAGCAGCTTGGCCTTTGAGAGGAGTTCAGCTTTCTTT CASSLAFERSSAFF
TRBJ2-7 TRBV11-2 NA TRBD2 TGTGCCAGCAGCTTACTCGGGACTAGCATGCGGTACTTC CASSLLGTSMRYF
TRBJ1-6 TRBV28 NA NA TGTGCCAGCAGTCCGTCCCATAATTCACCCCTCCACTTT CASSPSHNSPLHF
TRBJ2-1 TRBV3-1/TRBV3-2 NA TRBD1 TGTGCCAGCAGCCAAGGGTGGCAGGGGGCATATGAGCAGTTCTTC CASSQGWQGAYEQFF
TRBJ2-7 TRBV20-1 NA TRBD2 TGCAGTGCTAGTAGCGGGTCCGCCTACGAGCAGTACTTC CSASSGSAYEQYF
TRBJ1-1 TRBV6-6 once NA TGTGCCAGCAGTGGGCAGGGATTAGGCACTGAAGCTTTCTTT CASSGQGLGTEAFF
TRBJ2-2 TRBV28 once TRBD2 TGTGCCAGCAGTGACGCCGGGACTAGCGGGTTTAGGGAGGAGCTGTTTTTT CASSDAGTSGFREELFF
TRBJ2-5 TRBV11-2 NA NA TGTGCCAGCAGCTTAGGCGGAATTGCTACCCTAGAGACCCAGTACTTC CASSLGGIATLETQYF
TRBJ2-1 TRBV24-1 NA NA TGTGCCACCAGTGATTTGCCTAGCCCCGGGAGTGAGCAGTTCTTC CATSDLPSPGSEQFF
TRBJ2-1 TRBV11-3 NA NA TGTGCCAGCAGCCTCAAGGCGGGCCCCAATGAGCAGTTCTTC CASSLKAGPNEQFF
TRBJ1-4 TRBV7-9 NA TRBD1 TGTGCCAGCAGCCAGGACGGGACAGGGACTGAAAAACTGTTTTTT CASSQDGTGTEKLFF
TRBJ1-1 TRBV6-6 NA NA TGTGCCAGCAGTGATACAGGGCGCTCTGGCACTGAAGCTTTCTTT CASSDTGRSGTEAFF
TRBJ2-5 TRBV29-1 NA NA TGCAGCGTTGAGGGAACGGGGAGACAAGAGACCCAGTACTTC CSVEGTGRQETQYF
TRBJ2-1 TRBV6-6 NA NA TGTGCCAGCAGAGAAACAGCGGGTACCTACAATGAGCAGTTCTTC CASRETAGTYNEQFF
TRBJ1-6 TRBV7-9 NA NA TGTGCCAGCAGCGAAACAGGGAAGGTTTCACCCCTCCACTTT CASSETGKVSPLHF
TRBJ1-1 TRBV11-2 NA NA TGTGCCAGCAGCGTAGCGGGGGGCGGCACTGAAGCTTTCTTT CASSVAGGGTEAFF
TRBJ2-5 TRBV5-1 NA NA TGCGCCAGCAGCGACCCCTCCGAGGACAGCTTAGAGACCCAGTACTTC CASSDPSEDSLETQYF
TRBJ2-1 TRBV12-5 NA NA TGTGCTAGTGGTTTGGCCCAGGGCACCTACAATGAGCAGTTCTTC CASGLAQGTYNEQFF
TRBJ2-7 TRBV7-2 few NA TGTGCCAGCAGCCACGGGGCGGGGGCCGCTGCCTACGAGCAGTACTTC CASSHGAGAAAYEQYF
TRBJ1-2 TRBV7-9 NA TRBD1 TGTGCCAGCAGCTCAGGGACAGACTATGGCTACACCTTC CASSSGTDYGYTF
TRBJ1-5 TRBV18 few NA TGTGCCAGCTCACCGCTTGGCGGAAGCAATCAGCCCCAGCATTTT CASSPLGGSNQPQHF